This entry describes one T cell receptor (beta chain). Its antigen remains unknown. The germline V gene has CDR1 SEHNR and CDR2 FQNEAQ (reference sequence). V lost 4 bases and J lost 4, with 7 bases in between. The CDR3 spans 12 residues. A sort by CD45RO/CCR7/CD25/CD127/CD95/CD27 yielded CD4+ naive, central memory, regulatory and stem cell-like memory cells. These data come from a study of beta chain features in type 1 diabetes. Overall study findings and caveats: When Type 1 diabetes patients were examined, their TCRB CDR3s proved moderately but significantly shorter in all four CD4+ subsets. A pattern of fewer insertions and more deletions at VDJ junctions was seen in type 1 diabetes patients. In comparison with healthy donors, patients had naive, central memory and Treg TCRB repertoires that appeared more similar.

TCRB transcripts that were expressed got sequenced, as all of the isolated RNA had been reverse transcribed. The average output of naive, central memory and regulatory T cell samples was several million reads. Profiled with immunoSEQ multiplex PCR; TCRdb holds only in-frame clones, not every one. Among 100,000 to 150,000 clones listed, roughly 10% were seen once. V and J are TRBV7-9 and TRBJ1-1; D is uncertain. The sequenced material came from central memory CD4+ T cells from blood. This TCR was sampled from a man younger than 45 with type 1 diabetes. This CDR3 reads CASSYQITEAFF. CDR3 bases: TGTGCCAGCAGCTATCAAATCACTGAAGCTTTCTTT.